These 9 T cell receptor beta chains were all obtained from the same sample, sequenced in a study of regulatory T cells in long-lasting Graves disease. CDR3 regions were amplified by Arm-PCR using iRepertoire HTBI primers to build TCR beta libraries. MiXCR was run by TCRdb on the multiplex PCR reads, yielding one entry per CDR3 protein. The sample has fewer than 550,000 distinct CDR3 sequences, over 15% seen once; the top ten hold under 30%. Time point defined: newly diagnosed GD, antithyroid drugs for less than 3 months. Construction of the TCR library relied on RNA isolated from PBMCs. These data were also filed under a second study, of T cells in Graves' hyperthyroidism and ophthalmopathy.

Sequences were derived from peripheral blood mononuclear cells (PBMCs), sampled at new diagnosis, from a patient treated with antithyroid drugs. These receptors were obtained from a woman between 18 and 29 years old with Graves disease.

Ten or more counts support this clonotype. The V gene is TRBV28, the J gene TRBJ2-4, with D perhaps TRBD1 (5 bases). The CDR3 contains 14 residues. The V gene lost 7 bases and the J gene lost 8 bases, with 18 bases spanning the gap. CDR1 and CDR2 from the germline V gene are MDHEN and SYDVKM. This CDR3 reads CASTPGGRAYIQYF. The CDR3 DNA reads TGTGCCAGCACCCCCGGCGGCAGGGCGTACATTCAGTACTTC.

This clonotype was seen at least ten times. CDR3 protein: CASSLTGAMEQFF. The CDR3 region has the DNA TGTGCCAGCAGCCTGACTGGGGCCATGGAGCAGTTCTTC. This sequence joins TRBV9 and TRBJ2-1, with D possibly being TRBD1 (5 bases). This CDR3 contains 13 residues. V was cut by 4 bases and J by 10 bases, with 15 bases left in between. Germline CDR1 is SGDLS and CDR2 is YYNGEE.

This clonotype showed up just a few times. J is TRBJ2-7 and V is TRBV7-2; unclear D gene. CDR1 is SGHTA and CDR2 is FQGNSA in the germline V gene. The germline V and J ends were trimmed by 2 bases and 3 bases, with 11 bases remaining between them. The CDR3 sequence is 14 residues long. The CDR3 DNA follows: TGTGCCAGCAGCTTACTCGAGTGGGGCTACGAGCAGTACTTC. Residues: CASSLLEWGYEQYF.

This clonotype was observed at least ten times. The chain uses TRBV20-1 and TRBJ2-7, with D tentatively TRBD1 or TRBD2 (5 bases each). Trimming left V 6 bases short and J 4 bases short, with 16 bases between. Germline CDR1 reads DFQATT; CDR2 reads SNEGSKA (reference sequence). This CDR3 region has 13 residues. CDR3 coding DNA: TGCAGTGCCCCCCAGGGAGAGGGATACGAGCAGTACTTC. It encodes CSAPQGEGYEQYF.

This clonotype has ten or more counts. DNA for the CDR3: TGTGCCAGCTCCCAGAGGAACACTGAAGCTTTCTTT. Protein sequence: CASSQRNTEAFF. The chain is built from TRBV3-1 and TRBJ1-1; D uncertain. The CDR3 runs 12 residues. Per the germline V gene, CDR1 is LGHDT and CDR2 is YNNKEL (reference sequence). The ends were cut back, 8 bases at V and 1 base at J, with 8 bases in the middle.

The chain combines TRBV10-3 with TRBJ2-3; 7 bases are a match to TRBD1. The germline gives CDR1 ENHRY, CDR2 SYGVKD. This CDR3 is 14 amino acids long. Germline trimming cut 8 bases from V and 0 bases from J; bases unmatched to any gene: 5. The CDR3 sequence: CAIQGDGSTDTQYF. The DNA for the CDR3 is TGTGCCATCCAGGGGGACGGCAGCACAGATACGCAGTATTTT.

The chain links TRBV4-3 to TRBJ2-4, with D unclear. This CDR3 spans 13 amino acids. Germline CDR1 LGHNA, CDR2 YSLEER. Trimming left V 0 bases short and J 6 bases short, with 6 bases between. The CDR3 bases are TGCGCCAGCAGCCAAGATCCAGGAAACATTCAGTACTTC. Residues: CASSQDPGNIQYF.

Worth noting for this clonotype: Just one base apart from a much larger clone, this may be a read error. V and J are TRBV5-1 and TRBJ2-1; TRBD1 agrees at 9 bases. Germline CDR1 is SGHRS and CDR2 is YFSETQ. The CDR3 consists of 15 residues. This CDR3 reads CATRETGGIYSEQFF. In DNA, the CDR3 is TGCGCCACCCGAGAAACAGGGGGCATTTACAGTGAGCAGTTCTTC.

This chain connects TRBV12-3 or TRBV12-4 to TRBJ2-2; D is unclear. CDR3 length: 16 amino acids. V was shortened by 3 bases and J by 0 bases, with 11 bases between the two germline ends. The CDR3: CASSFSPPPNTGELFF. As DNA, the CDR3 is TGTGCCAGCAGTTTTTCTCCCCCACCGAACACCGGGGAGCTGTTTTTT.